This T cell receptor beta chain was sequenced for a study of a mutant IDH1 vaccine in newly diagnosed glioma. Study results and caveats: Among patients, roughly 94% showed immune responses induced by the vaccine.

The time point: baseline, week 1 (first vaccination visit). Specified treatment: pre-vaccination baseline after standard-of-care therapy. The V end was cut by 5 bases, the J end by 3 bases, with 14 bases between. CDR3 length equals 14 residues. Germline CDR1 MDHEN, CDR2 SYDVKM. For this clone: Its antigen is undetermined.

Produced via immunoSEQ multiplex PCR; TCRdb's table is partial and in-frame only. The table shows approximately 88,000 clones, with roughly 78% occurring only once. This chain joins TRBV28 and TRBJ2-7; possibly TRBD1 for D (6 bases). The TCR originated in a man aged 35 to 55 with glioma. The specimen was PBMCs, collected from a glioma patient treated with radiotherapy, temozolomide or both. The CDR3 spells CASSIPGQNYEQYF. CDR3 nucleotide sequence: TGTGCCAGCAGTATACCGGGACAAAACTACGAGCAGTACTTC.